These 2 T cell receptor beta chains share one sample of origin, sequenced in a study of blood T cell repertoires in COVID-19. Measured with immunoSEQ multiplex PCR; TCRdb has only the in-frame clones, and not every one. The table has about 230,000 clones, over 80% seen once. The material sequenced was PBMCs or T cells enriched from blood (not recorded which). The receptors were gathered from a woman aged 25 to 45 who had been exposed to COVID-19.

The chain combines TRBV3-1 (or the pseudogene TRBV3-2) with TRBJ2-1; D is unclear. Germline CDR1 and CDR2: LGHDT and YNNKEL (reference sequence). The CDR3 runs to 15 residues. Trimming took off 3 bases at V and 5 bases at J, with 14 bases between the two ends. The CDR3 DNA sequence: TGTGCCAGCAGCCAGGCCCCCCCAGGCCACAATGAGCAGTTCTTC. This translates into CASSQAPPGHNEQFF.

The chain recombines TRBV6-5 with TRBJ1-1; D remains unclear. Germline CDR1 reads MNHEY; CDR2 reads SVGAGI. The CDR3 is 13 residues long. Trimming removed 6 bases at V and 1 base at J, with 9 bases between. The CDR3 reads CASSPGSNTEAFF. CDR3 in DNA: TGTGCCAGCAGCCCCGGGTCGAACACTGAAGCTTTCTTT.